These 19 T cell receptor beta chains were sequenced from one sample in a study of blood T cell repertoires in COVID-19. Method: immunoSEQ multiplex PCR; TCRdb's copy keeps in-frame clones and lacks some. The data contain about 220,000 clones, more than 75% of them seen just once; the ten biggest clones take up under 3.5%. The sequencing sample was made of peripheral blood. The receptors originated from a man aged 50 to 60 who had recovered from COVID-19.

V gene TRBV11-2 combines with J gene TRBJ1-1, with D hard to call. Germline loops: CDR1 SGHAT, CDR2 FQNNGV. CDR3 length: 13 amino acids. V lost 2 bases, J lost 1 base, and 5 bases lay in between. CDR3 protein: CASSLIQNTEAFF. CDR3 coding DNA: TGTGCCAGCAGCTTAATCCAGAACACTGAAGCTTTCTTT.

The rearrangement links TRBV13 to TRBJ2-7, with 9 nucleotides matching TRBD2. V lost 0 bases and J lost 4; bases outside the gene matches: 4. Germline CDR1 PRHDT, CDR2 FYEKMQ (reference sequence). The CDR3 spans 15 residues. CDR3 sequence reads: CASSLGREGPYEQYF. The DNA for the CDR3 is TGTGCCAGCAGCTTAGGGCGGGAGGGCCCATACGAGCAGTACTTC. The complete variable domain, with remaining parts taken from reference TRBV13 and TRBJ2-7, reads AAGVIQSPRHLIKEKRETATLKCYPIPRHDTVYWYQQGPGQDPQFLISFYEKMQSDKGSIPDRFSAQQFSDYHSELNMSSLELGDSALYFCASSLGREGPYEQYFGPGTRLTVT.

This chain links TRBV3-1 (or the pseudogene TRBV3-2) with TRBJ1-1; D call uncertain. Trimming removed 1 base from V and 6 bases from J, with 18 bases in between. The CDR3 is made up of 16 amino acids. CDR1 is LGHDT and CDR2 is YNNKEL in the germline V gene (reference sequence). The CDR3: CASSQAGQAGGAEAFF. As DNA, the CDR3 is TGTGCCAGCAGCCAAGCCGGTCAGGCAGGAGGCGCTGAAGCTTTCTTT.

The CDR3 region has the DNA TGTGCCAGCAGTCGTAGCGGGAGCGGCTACGAGCAGTACTTC. Amino acids: CASSRSGSGYEQYF. The rearrangement joins TRBV5-5 to TRBJ2-7, with 9 bases matching TRBD2. With V trimmed by 5 bases and J by 3 bases, 6 bases remained unmatched. CDR3 size: 14 residues. Germline loops: CDR1 SGHKS, CDR2 YYEKEE (reference sequence).

The CDR3 is CASSVRGEDYGYTF. The CDR3 DNA reads as TGTGCCAGCAGCGTTCGGGGGGAGGACTATGGCTACACCTTC. The chain recombines TRBV9 with TRBJ1-2; D is perhaps TRBD1 (5 bases). Germline-derived CDR1 and CDR2 are SGDLS and YYNGEE. The CDR3 sequence is 14 residues long. V lost 2 bases and J 3 bases, leaving 11 bases between the germline ends. Full variable domain (rest looked up from reference TRBV9 and TRBJ1-2): DSGVTQTPKHLITATGQRVTLRCSPRSGDLSVYWYQQSLDQGLQFLIQYYNGEERAKGNILERFSAQQFPDLHSELNLSSLELGDSALYFCASSVRGEDYGYTFGSGTRLTVV.

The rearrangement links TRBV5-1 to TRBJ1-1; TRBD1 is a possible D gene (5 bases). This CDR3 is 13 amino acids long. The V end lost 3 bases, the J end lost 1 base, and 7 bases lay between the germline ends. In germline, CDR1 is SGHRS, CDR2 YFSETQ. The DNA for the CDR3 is TGCGCCAGCAGCTCGACAGCGAACACTGAAGCTTTCTTT. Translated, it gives CASSSTANTEAFF.

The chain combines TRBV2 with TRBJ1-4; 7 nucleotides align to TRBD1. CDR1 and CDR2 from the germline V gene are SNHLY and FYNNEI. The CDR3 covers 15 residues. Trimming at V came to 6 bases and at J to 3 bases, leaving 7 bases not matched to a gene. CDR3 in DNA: TGTGCCAGCAGGCCTAACAGGGGAGCTAATGAAAAACTGTTTTTT. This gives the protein CASRPNRGANEKLFF. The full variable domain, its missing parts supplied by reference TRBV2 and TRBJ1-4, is EPEVTQTPSHQVTQMGQEVILRCVPISNHLYFYWYRQILGQKVEFLVSFYNNEISEKSEIFDDQFSVERPDGSNFTLKIRSTKLEDSAMYFCASRPNRGANEKLFFGSGTQLSVL.

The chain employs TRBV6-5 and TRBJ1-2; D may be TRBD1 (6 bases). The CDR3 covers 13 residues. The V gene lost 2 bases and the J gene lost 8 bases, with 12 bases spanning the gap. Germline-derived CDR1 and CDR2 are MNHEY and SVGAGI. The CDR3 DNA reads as TGTGCCAGCAGTTACGAAGGGACACAAGGCTACACCTTC. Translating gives CASSYEGTQGYTF.

The CDR3 sequence: CASSKGHRFDHQETQYF. CDR3 bases: TGTGCCAGCAGCAAAGGGCACAGGTTCGATCATCAAGAGACCCAGTACTTC. The chain recombines TRBV21-1 with TRBJ2-5; TRBD1 is the table's D call and was not checked against the DNA. TRBV21-1 is annotated as a pseudogene. The CDR3 has 17 residues.

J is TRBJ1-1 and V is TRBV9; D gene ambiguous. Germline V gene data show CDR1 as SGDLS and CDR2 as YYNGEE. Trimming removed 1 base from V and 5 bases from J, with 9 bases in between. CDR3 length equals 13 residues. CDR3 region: CASSVTRSTEAFF. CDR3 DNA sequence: TGTGCCAGCAGCGTAACGCGTTCAACTGAAGCTTTCTTT.

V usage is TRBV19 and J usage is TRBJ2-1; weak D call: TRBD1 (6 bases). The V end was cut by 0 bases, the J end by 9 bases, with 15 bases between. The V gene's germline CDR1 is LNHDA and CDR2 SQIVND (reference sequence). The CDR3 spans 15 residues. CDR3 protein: CASSIDEGVGSEQFF. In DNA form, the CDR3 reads TGTGCCAGTAGTATAGATGAGGGGGTTGGGTCTGAGCAGTTCTTC.

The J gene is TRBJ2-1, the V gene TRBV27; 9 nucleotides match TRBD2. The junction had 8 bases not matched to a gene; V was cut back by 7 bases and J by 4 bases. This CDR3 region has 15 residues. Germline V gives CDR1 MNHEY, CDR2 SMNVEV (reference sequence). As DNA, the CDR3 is TGTGCCAGCATTATTACTAGCGGGTCTTACAATGAGCAGTTCTTC. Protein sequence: CASIITSGSYNEQFF.

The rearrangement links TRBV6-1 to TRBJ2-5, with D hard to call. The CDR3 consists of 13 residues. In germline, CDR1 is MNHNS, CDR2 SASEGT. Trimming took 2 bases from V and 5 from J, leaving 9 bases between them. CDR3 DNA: TGTGCCAGCAGTGAAAGAGAACTGGAGACCCAGTACTTC. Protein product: CASSERELETQYF.

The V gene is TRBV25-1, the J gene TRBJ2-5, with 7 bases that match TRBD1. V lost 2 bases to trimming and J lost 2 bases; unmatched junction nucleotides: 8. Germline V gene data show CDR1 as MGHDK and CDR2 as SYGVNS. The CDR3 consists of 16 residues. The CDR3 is CASSEGLTGYQETQYF. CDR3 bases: TGTGCCAGCAGTGAAGGATTGACAGGGTATCAAGAGACCCAGTACTTC.

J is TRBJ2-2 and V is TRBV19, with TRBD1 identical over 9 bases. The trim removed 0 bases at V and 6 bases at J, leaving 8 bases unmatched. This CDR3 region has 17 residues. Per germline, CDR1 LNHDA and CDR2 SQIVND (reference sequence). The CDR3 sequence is CASSIDGTGIRAGELFF. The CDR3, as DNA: TGTGCCAGTAGTATAGATGGGACAGGGATCAGGGCCGGGGAGCTGTTTTTT.

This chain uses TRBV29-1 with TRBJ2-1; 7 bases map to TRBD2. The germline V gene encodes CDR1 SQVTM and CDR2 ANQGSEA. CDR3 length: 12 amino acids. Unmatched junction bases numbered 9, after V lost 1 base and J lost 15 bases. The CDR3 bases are TGCAGCGTTGAAGGAGGACGGGAGGCACCGTTCTTC. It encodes CSVEGGREAPFF.

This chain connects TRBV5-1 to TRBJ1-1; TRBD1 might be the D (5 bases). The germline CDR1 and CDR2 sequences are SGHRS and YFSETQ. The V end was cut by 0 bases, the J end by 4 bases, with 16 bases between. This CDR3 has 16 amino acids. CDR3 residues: CASSLDPSGVFTEAFF. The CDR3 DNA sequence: TGCGCCAGCAGCTTGGATCCCTCGGGGGTGTTCACTGAAGCTTTCTTT.

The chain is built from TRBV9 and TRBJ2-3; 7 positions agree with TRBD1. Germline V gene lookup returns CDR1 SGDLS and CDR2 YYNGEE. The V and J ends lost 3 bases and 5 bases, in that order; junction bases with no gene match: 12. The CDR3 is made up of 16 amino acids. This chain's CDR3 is CASSASLTGRGDTQYF. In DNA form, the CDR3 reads TGTGCCAGCAGCGCCTCCCTGACAGGGCGAGGAGATACGCAGTATTTT. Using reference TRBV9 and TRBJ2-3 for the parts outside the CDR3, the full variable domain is DSGVTQTPKHLITATGQRVTLRCSPRSGDLSVYWYQQSLDQGLQFLIQYYNGEERAKGNILERFSAQQFPDLHSELNLSSLELGDSALYFCASSASLTGRGDTQYFGPGTRLTVL.

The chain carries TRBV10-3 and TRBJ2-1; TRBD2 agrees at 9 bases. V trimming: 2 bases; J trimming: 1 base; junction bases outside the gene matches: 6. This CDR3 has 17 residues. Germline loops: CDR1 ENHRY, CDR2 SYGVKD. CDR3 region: CAISETGLASSYNEQFF. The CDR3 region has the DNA TGTGCCATCAGTGAGACGGGACTAGCTTCGTCCTACAATGAGCAGTTCTTC.